The rows below give T cell receptor beta chains drawn from one sample of a study of human T cells and chemical hapten exposure. TCRdb itself ran the RACE reads through MiXCR, one entry per CDR3 protein. The data contain around 95,000 distinct CDR3 sequences, more than 10% of them singletons. The sample was whole blood, taken in connection with sensitization to the hapten diphenylcyclopropenone (DPC). These receptors all come from a woman aged 55-69 years with alopecia areata. Some clones in this sample may be carry-over from other donors' samples. The CDR3 runs from the conserved cysteine through the conserved F or W. A D gene is named only where the DNA matches it firmly. Not all rows give a size; the values are once, few, many and, for expanded clones, a class.

abundance	d_gene	v_gene	j_gene	CDR3nt	CDR3aa
many	TRBD1	TRBV6-2/TRBV6-3	TRBJ2-1	TGTGCCAGCAGGAGGGGCCGGGACAGCCTAAATTCCTACAATGAGCAGTTCTTC	CASRRGRDSLNSYNEQFF
-	-	TRBV20-1	TRBJ1-5	TGCAGTGCTAGAGTAGGGCAGGGGTACGGTCAGCCCCAGCATTTT	CSARVGQGYGQPQHF
many	-	TRBV24-1	TRBJ1-5	TGTGCCACCAGTGACCGACGAGGACAGCCCCAGCATTTT	CATSDRRGQPQHF
many	TRBD1	TRBV7-8	TRBJ1-2	TGTGCCAGCAGCTTAGTTAAGAAAGGGGGCGCGGATAACTATGGCTACACCTTC	CASSLVKKGGADNYGYTF
many	-	TRBV28	TRBJ1-2	TGTGCCAGCAGTTTATCAGTTGGTTTGGGGGGACTACTAGATGGCTACACCTTC	CASSLSVGLGGLLDGYTF
many	-	TRBV2	TRBJ1-5	TGTGCCAGCAGTCGTGAGAATAACAATCAGCCCCAGCATTTT	CASSRENNNQPQHF
many	-	TRBV29-1	TRBJ2-5	TGCAGCGTTGAAAGGGCGATGGAGACCCAGTACTTC	CSVERAMETQYF
-	-	TRBV2	TRBJ2-3	TGTGCCAGCAGTGGCGAGGCGGGGACGATCGCAGATACGCAGTATTTT	CASSGEAGTIADTQYF
many	-	TRBV5-5	TRBJ1-5	TGTGCCAGCAGTCCTTTCAGGGAGGGCAATCAGCCCCAGCATTTT	CASSPFREGNQPQHF
many	-	TRBV28	TRBJ2-3	TGTGCCAGCGCCCTCGGGCCAGGGGCGGATACGCAGTATTTT	CASALGPGADTQYF
many	-	TRBV6-5	TRBJ1-2	TGTGCCAGCAGTTACTCGCCCAGGCCCGGGGGAGGCTACACCTTC	CASSYSPRPGGGYTF
many	-	TRBV20-1	TRBJ2-7	TGCAGTGCGCTGGACACTTACGAGCAGTACTTC	CSALDTYEQYF
few	-	TRBV20-1	TRBJ1-6	TGCAGTGCTAGTGCCAGGGAAAACTCACCCCTCCACTTT	CSASARENSPLHF
many	TRBD1	TRBV20-1	TRBJ1-4	TGCAGTGCTAGCGCGGCCCCCGGGACAGCAACTAATGAAAAACTGTTTTTT	CSASAAPGTATNEKLFF
many	TRBD2	TRBV5-4	TRBJ2-5	TGTGCCAGCAGCTCCCAGACTAGCGGTCAAGAGACCCAGTACTTC	CASSSQTSGQETQYF
many	-	TRBV7-6	TRBJ2-6	TGTGCCAGCAGCTTAAATGGCTCTTGGGCCAACGTCCTGACTTTC	CASSLNGSWANVLTF
many	-	TRBV9	TRBJ1-1	TGTGCCAGCAGCGGCCAGGGGAGCACTGAAGCTTTCTTT	CASSGQGSTEAFF
few	-	TRBV13	TRBJ1-1	TGTGCCAGCAGATCGACTCGTGCGGCGGCTGAAGCTTTCTTT	CASRSTRAAAEAFF
many	-	TRBV3-1	TRBJ1-3	TGTGCCAGCAGCCAGGGTATGATCTCTGGAAACACCATATATTTT	CASSQGMISGNTIYF
-	-	TRBV7-2	TRBJ1-2	TGTGCCAGCAGCTCTCAGGGAGTCAATAACTATGGCTACACCTTC	CASSSQGVNNYGYTF
once	-	TRBV12-3/TRBV12-4	TRBJ1-2	TGTGCCAGCAGTTGGGGTGTGACAGACCCTGGCTACACCTTC	CASSWGVTDPGYTF
-	-	TRBV7-3	TRBJ2-1	TGTGCCAGCAGCTTTAGCGGTGGTGAGCAGTTCTTC	CASSFSGGEQFF
-	-	TRBV30	TRBJ1-4	TGTGCCTGGAGCTTAAATGAAAAACTGGTTTTT	CAWSLNEKLVF
many	-	TRBV20-1	TRBJ1-1	TGCAGTGCTAGAGATAGCGGGGGGAGTGTGGACACTGAAGCTTTCTTT	CSARDSGGSVDTEAFF
many	TRBD2	TRBV4-1	TRBJ2-3	TGCGCCAGCAGCCAAGTTTTGGGACTAGCGGCGGATACGCAGTATTTT	CASSQVLGLAADTQYF
few	-	TRBV18	TRBJ2-1	TGTGCCAGCTCACCATGGTCGCAGGGTGAAAATGAGCAGTTCTTC	CASSPWSQGENEQFF
-	TRBD2	TRBV18	TRBJ2-3	TGTGCCAGCTCAACGACGGGACTAGCGGGGGGGCCGGTAGATACGCAGTATTTT	CASSTTGLAGGPVDTQYF
-	-	TRBV28	TRBJ2-4	TGTGCCAGCAGTTCCCGCAACCGCGGCATTCAGTACTTC	CASSSRNRGIQYF